This T cell receptor (beta chain) was identified in a study of blood T cell repertoires in COVID-19 (TCRdb year 2020). Describing the broader study: The collaborator samples originated in the United States, Italy and Spain and spanned the acute and convalescent phases of COVID-19. The prospective study material was composed of cDNA or gDNA derived from T cells, B-cell-depleted T cells, or PBMCs. The dataset comprised deeply sampled blood TCRbeta repertoires from subjects exposed to, actively infected with, or recovered from COVID-19. The repertoires were released in a freely available public database meant as a resource for research on the immune response to SARS-CoV-2. The samples were drawn from two sources: the first 160 participants of the ongoing ImmuneRACE study, and about 1,300 subjects contributed by 6 global collaborators. A de-identified subject ID, COVID-19 status, age in years and sex were almost always included in the sample metadata. Where available, HLA class I and class II types were obtained from metadata supplied by the sample provider rather than from assay-based typing. The paper's findings and limits, for the study overall: How much clinical and demographic metadata was included differed by source and by participant, and the metadata was provided uncurated.

Participants in the prospective study were enrolled through a virtual design, were aged about 18 to 100 years, and lived in under 25 United States geographic areas. Cohort assignment in the prospective study relied on participant-reported clinical history from a screening survey and a study questionnaire. Recovered participants in ImmuneRACE Cohort 3 were defined by two consecutive negative NP/OP PCR tests, clearance by a healthcare professional, or resolution of symptoms. Each participant in the prospective study had whole blood, serum and a nasopharyngeal or oropharyngeal swab collected by mobile phlebotomists. Additional blood draws and questionnaires over an approximately two-month period could optionally be provided by prospective study participants. Blood samples from the prospective study were shipped frozen or at room temperature prior to DNA extraction. TCRbeta CDR3 regions were amplified from genomic DNA by means of the immunoSEQ Assay, a bias-controlled multiplex PCR. On the authors' methods: Nucleated cell counts per sample were estimated from amplification of reference gene primers within the assay. To quantify the absolute abundance of each unique TCRbeta CDR3 rearrangement, sequence reads were collapsed and filtered. For each sample, productive Simpson clonality was calculated by taking the square root of Simpson's diversity index across productive rearrangements. The table was pulled from immuneACCESS by TCRdb, which kept in-frame rearrangements only. Such tables lose some clones; where checked, under half of the loss comes from unresolved V genes, and the rest has no known cause. V, J and clone size are those of that table, while D and trimming were read from the DNA. The sample table shows under 200,000 clones, and over 75% are seen once. The ten largest clones add up to more than 6.5% of the sample.

Turning to this clone: Which antigen it targets is not known. No quality values exist for individual bases; no much larger clone is one base distant.

From cysteine to phenylalanine, the CDR3 is 17 amino acids long. Only the CDR3 DNA stays, 51 bases, in frame from base 1. In the germline V gene, CDR1 corresponds to SGHDT and CDR2 to YYEEEE. V was cut back by 1 base and J by 4 bases, leaving a gap of 18 bases between them. This sequence was found in a woman aged 50 to 65 who had recovered from COVID-19. The sample taken for sequencing was PBMCs or T cells enriched from blood (not recorded which). The chain couples TRBV5-6 to TRBJ1-3, with TRBD1 as a weak D call on 6 bases. The bases read TGTGCCAGCAGCTTGAGAAGCAGGGGATTAGGGGGAAACACCATATATTTT. Protein translation: CASSLRSRGLGGNTIYF.